This is a list of T cell receptor beta chains from one sample in a study. TCRdb recomputed calls from the 5' RACE reads with MiXCR, one row per CDR3 protein. The sample comprises roughly 7,800 distinct CDR3 sequences, around 15% of which are singletons, and roughly 3.6% rests with the top ten. The sequenced sample consisted of memory CD4+ T cells sorted from blood. The receptor set was obtained from a female donor with breast cancer. CDR3s include the opening cysteine and the closing phenylalanine or tryptophan. The D gene is left open where the match is weak. Clone size is shown for a subset of rows, as once, few, many or a class of expanded clone.

d_call	clone_size	v_call	j_call	cdr3_nt	cdr3_aa
NA	few	TRBV30	TRBJ1-2	TGTGCCTGGAGTGTATCTGAGCCGGTCTATGGCTACACCTTC	CAWSVSEPVYGYTF
NA	medium-sized	TRBV5-6	TRBJ2-1	TGTGCCAGCAGCTTAATAATGGGGGAGGAGCAGTTCTTC	CASSLIMGEEQFF
TRBD2	few	TRBV28	TRBJ2-7	TGTGCCAGCAGTAGAACCGGGACTAGTGCCGAGCAGTACTTC	CASSRTGTSAEQYF
NA	many	TRBV18	TRBJ1-1	TGTGCCAGCTCACCTTTTGGGGGGTCAACTGAAGCTTTCTTT	CASSPFGGSTEAFF
NA	once	TRBV5-5	TRBJ1-4	TGTGCCAGCAGCGTGTGGGGACGGCAGGAAAAACTGTTTTTT	CASSVWGRQEKLFF
NA	NA	TRBV12-3/TRBV12-4	TRBJ1-2	TGTGCCAGCAGTTTGGGACGGTTATATGGCTACACCTTC	CASSLGRLYGYTF
NA	many	TRBV5-1	TRBJ2-6	TGCGCCAGCAGCTTGGGGGCTGCCGGGGCCAACGTCCTGACTTTC	CASSLGAAGANVLTF
NA	medium-sized	TRBV7-9	TRBJ2-5	TGTGCCAGCGGCTACGACCCGGCCCAGTACTTC	CASGYDPAQYF
TRBD1	many	TRBV30	TRBJ1-2	TGTGTCTGGGTCCGGGACAGCTTAACTGGCTACACCTTC	CVWVRDSLTGYTF
NA	few	TRBV6-1	TRBJ2-2	TGTGCCAGCAGTGAAGGTCCTGACACCGGGGAGCTGTTTTTT	CASSEGPDTGELFF
NA	medium-sized	TRBV10-2	TRBJ2-5	TGCGCCAGCAGGTCACGAGGGGAGACCCAGTACTTC	CASRSRGETQYF
TRBD1	medium-sized	TRBV20-1	TRBJ1-2	TGCAGTGCTAGCGTTACAGGGGGCTATGGCTACACCTTC	CSASVTGGYGYTF
TRBD1	NA	TRBV20-1	TRBJ2-7	TGCAGTGCTAGGGACAGGCCCATGGGCGAGCAGTACTTC	CSARDRPMGEQYF
NA	medium-sized	TRBV6-5	TRBJ1-4	TGTGCCAGCAGTTACAGGGCCGGGGAGTTACTCGGTACCGGTAATGAAAAACTGTTTTTT	CASSYRAGELLGTGNEKLFF
NA	many	TRBV7-9	TRBJ1-1	TGTGCCAGCAGCTCTAGAGGATCGAACACTGAAGCTTTCTTT	CASSSRGSNTEAFF
NA	medium-sized	TRBV28	TRBJ2-7	TGTGCCAGCAGTAGTCCTTTGGGTAGGGGCTCCTACGAGCAGTACTTC	CASSSPLGRGSYEQYF
NA	NA	TRBV12-3/TRBV12-4	TRBJ1-6	TGTGCCAACAGCCCCGGTTGGAATTCACCCCGCCACTTT	CANSPGWNSPRHF
NA	NA	TRBV12-3/TRBV12-4	TRBJ2-3	TGTGCCAGCAGCCCGGGCCCCCGGACCACGCAGTATTTT	CASSPGPRTTQYF
TRBD2	medium-sized	TRBV7-2	TRBJ2-5	TGTGCCAGCAGCTTGGGACTAGCGGGGTACCAAGAGACCCAGTACTTC	CASSLGLAGYQETQYF
TRBD2	many	TRBV12-3/TRBV12-4	TRBJ2-7	TGTGCCAGCAGTTTAGGGGGGGGGGGCTACGAGCAGTACTTC	CASSLGGGGYEQYF
TRBD2	medium-sized	TRBV12-3/TRBV12-4	TRBJ2-1	TGTGCCAGCAGTTTAACCTCAGCGGGGGGGAATGAGCAGTTCTTC	CASSLTSAGGNEQFF
NA	medium-sized	TRBV6-5	TRBJ1-1	TGTGCCAGCAGGCCCACCCGTGGACAGAACACTGAAGCTTTCTTT	CASRPTRGQNTEAFF
NA	medium-sized	TRBV20-1	TRBJ2-3	TGCAGTGCCCATGGGAGGGGGGGCACAGATACGCAGTATTTT	CSAHGRGGTDTQYF
NA	medium-sized	TRBV6-5	TRBJ1-6	TGTGCCGAAAACCACCGGGGACTTAGCTCCTATAATTCACCCCTCCACTTT	CAENHRGLSSYNSPLHF
NA	many	TRBV29-1	TRBJ1-2	TGCAGCGTTGAACAGAATGGCTACACCTTC	CSVEQNGYTF
TRBD1	medium-sized	TRBV20-1	TRBJ2-7	TGCAGTGCTCCGAGAAACCTTAACAGGGGGCTACCTTCCTACGAGCAGTACTTC	CSAPRNLNRGLPSYEQYF
NA	NA	TRBV2	TRBJ2-5	TGTGCCAGCAGTATGAATCAAGAGACCCAGTACTTC	CASSMNQETQYF
TRBD1	medium-sized	TRBV5-1	TRBJ1-2	TGCGCCAGCAGAGTTACAGGGGGTGGCTATGGCTACACCTTC	CASRVTGGGYGYTF
TRBD1	medium-sized	TRBV29-1	TRBJ1-2	TGCAGCGTTGTCCGGGACAGGGATGGCTACACCTTC	CSVVRDRDGYTF
NA	many	TRBV4-3	TRBJ1-2	TGCGCCAGCAGCCAAGCTGGGGCGAGGCTCGGGTGGGGGGCCTACACCTTC	CASSQAGARLGWGAYTF
NA	many	TRBV14	TRBJ2-2	TGTGCCAGCAGCCAAGATCCAACAGGCGGGGCGGGGGAGCTGTTTTTT	CASSQDPTGGAGELFF
NA	medium-sized	TRBV12-3/TRBV12-4	TRBJ2-5	TGTGCCAGCAGGATTACAGGGTCCGGTCAGACCCAGTACTTC	CASRITGSGQTQYF
NA	medium-sized	TRBV5-1	TRBJ2-1	TGCGCCAGCAGCTCGTCTCAGGGAGAGCAGTTCTTC	CASSSSQGEQFF
TRBD1	medium-sized	TRBV6-6	TRBJ1-5	TGTGCCAGCACCCTGACAGGGTATCAGCCCCAGCATTTT	CASTLTGYQPQHF
NA	NA	TRBV29-1	TRBJ2-5	TGCAGCGTTGTAAAAGAGACCCAGTACTTC	CSVVKETQYF
TRBD1	medium-sized	TRBV3-1	TRBJ1-2	TGTGCCAGCAGCCGGGACAGGGACCGCTACACCTTC	CASSRDRDRYTF
TRBD1	few	TRBV12-3/TRBV12-4	TRBJ2-7	TGTGCCAGCAGTCGTCCGGGACAGGGGTATCCCGAGCAGTACTTC	CASSRPGQGYPEQYF
TRBD2	medium-sized	TRBV20-1	TRBJ2-1	TGCAGTGCTACAGCGGGGGTCTCCTACAATGAGCAGTTCTTC	CSATAGVSYNEQFF
NA	medium-sized	TRBV7-2	TRBJ1-2	TGTGCCAGCAGCTTATATGGCACCGGCTACACCTTC	CASSLYGTGYTF
NA	medium-sized	TRBV6-6	TRBJ2-7	TGTGCCGGCAGTTCAGGCCCAGGGGAGCAGTACTTC	CAGSSGPGEQYF
TRBD1	medium-sized	TRBV9	TRBJ2-1	TGTGCCAGCAGCGGAGGGACAGGGTTAGTCCGGGGTGAGCAGTTCTTC	CASSGGTGLVRGEQFF
NA	medium-sized	TRBV29-1	TRBJ2-5	TGCAGCGTGGACCGTTGGGACCGGGACCAAGAGACCCAGTACTTC	CSVDRWDRDQETQYF
NA	many	TRBV7-2	TRBJ1-5	TGTGCCAGCAGCTTAGTCGCAGGGAGCCCCCATCAGCCCCAGCATTTT	CASSLVAGSPHQPQHF
TRBD2	medium-sized	TRBV20-1	TRBJ2-7	TGCAGTGCCATCCCTATCGCAGCGGGAGACTACGAGCAGTACTTC	CSAIPIAAGDYEQYF
NA	many	TRBV20-1	TRBJ1-1	TGCAGTGCTCGACTCCAGATAAACACTGAAGCTTTCTTT	CSARLQINTEAFF
NA	medium-sized	TRBV29-1	TRBJ1-3	TGCAGCGTACAGACCAACGCTGGAAACACCATATATTTT	CSVQTNAGNTIYF
TRBD2	NA	TRBV29-1	TRBJ2-1	TGCAGCGTTGGTTTAGCGGGAGGGGGGGCCTACAATGAGCAGTTCTTC	CSVGLAGGGAYNEQFF